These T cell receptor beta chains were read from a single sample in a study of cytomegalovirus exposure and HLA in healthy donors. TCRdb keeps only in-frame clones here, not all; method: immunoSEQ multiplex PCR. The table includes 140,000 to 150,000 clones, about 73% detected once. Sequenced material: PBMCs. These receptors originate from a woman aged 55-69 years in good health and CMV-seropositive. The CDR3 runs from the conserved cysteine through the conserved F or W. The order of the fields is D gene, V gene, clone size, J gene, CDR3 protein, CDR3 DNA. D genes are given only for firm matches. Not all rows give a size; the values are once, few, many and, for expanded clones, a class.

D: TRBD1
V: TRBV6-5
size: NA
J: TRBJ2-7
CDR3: CASRDRVTYEQYF
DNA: TGTGCCAGCAGGGACAGGGTAACCTACGAGCAGTACTTC

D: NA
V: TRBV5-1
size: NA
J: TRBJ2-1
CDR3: CASSSRLGYNEQFF
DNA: TGCGCCAGCAGCTCCCGACTAGGATACAATGAGCAGTTCTTC

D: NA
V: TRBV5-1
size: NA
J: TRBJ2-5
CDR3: CASGRSAAEKETQYF
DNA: TGCGCCAGCGGCCGAAGCGCGGCCGAGAAAGAGACCCAGTACTTC

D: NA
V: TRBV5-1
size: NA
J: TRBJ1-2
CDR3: CASSLGQGNYGYTF
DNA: TGCGCCAGCAGCTTGGGCCAGGGCAACTATGGCTACACCTTC

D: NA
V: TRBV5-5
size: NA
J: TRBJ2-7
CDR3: CASSGGTGPEQYF
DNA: TGTGCCAGCAGCGGGGGGACGGGGCCCGAGCAGTACTTC

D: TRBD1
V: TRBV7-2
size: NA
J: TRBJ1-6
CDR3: CASSTTRTGKNSPLHF
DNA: TGTGCCAGCAGCACAACAAGGACAGGGAAAAACTCACCCCTCCACTTT

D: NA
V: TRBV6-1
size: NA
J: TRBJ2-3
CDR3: CASSERTDTQYF
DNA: TGTGCCAGCAGTGAGAGAACGGATACGCAGTATTTT

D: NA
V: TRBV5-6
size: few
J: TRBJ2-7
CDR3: CASSLGDGGTYEQYF
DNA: TGTGCCAGCAGCTTGGGTGATGGAGGAACCTACGAGCAGTACTTC

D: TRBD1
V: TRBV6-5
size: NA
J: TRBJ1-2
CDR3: CASSQQGNYGYTF
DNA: TGTGCCAGCAGTCAACAGGGGAACTATGGCTACACCTTC

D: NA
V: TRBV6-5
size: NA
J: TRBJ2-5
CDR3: CASSPIDSPETQYF
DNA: TGTGCCAGCAGCCCTATAGACAGTCCAGAGACCCAGTACTTC

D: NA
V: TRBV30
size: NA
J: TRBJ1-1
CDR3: CAWSAGRTEAFF
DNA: TGTGCCTGGAGTGCGGGGAGGACTGAAGCTTTCTTT

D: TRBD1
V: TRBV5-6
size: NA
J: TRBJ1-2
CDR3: CASSGGQGARIVYGYTF
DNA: TGTGCCAGCAGCGGAGGACAGGGGGCGCGGATAGTCTATGGCTACACCTTC

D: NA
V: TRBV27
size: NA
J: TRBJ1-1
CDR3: CASSLVRAKTEAFF
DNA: TGTGCCAGCAGTTTAGTCAGGGCGAAGACTGAAGCTTTCTTT

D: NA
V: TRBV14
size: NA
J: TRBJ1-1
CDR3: CASSQDVSTEAFF
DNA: TGTGCCAGCAGCCAAGATGTTAGCACTGAAGCTTTCTTT

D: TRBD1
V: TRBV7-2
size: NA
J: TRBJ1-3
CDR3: CASSFDRGPGNTIYF
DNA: TGTGCCAGCAGCTTCGACAGGGGGCCTGGAAACACCATATATTTT

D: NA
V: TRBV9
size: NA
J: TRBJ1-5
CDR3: CASSVATGIGPQHF
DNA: TGTGCCAGCAGCGTAGCTACGGGAATAGGGCCCCAGCATTTT

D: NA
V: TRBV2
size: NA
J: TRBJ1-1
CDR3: CASRQEATEAFF
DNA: TGTGCCAGCCGACAGGAAGCCACTGAAGCTTTCTTT

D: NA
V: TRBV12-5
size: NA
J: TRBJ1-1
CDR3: CASGWGTGVRSEAFF
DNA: TGTGCTAGTGGTTGGGGCACGGGGGTTCGCTCTGAAGCTTTCTTT

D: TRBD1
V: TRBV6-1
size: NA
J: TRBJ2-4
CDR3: CASRPGQGALDIQYF
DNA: TGTGCCAGCAGGCCGGGACAGGGGGCGCTGGACATTCAGTACTTC

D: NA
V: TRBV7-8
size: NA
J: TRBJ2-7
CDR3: CASSLSHRAPHEQYF
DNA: TGTGCCAGCAGCTTATCTCACAGGGCCCCCCACGAGCAGTACTTC

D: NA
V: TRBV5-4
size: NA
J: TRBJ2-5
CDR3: CASSLGGRRETQYF
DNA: TGTGCCAGCAGCTTGGGAGGCCGGAGGGAGACCCAGTACTTC

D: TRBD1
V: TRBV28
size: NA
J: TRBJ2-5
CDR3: CASSFILPGQGADGQETQYF
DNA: TGTGCCAGCAGTTTTATCCTTCCCGGACAGGGGGCGGATGGTCAAGAGACCCAGTACTTC

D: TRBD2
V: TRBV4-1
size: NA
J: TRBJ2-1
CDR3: CASSHSGASGYNEQFF
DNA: TGCGCCAGCAGCCATTCTGGCGCTAGCGGGTACAATGAGCAGTTCTTC

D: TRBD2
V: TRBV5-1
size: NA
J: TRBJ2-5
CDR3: CASSLRLAETQYF
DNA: TGCGCCAGCAGCCTGCGACTAGCTGAGACCCAGTACTTC

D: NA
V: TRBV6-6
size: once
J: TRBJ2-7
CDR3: CASRGGARGSYEQYF
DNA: TGTGCCAGCAGGGGCGGGGCTAGGGGATCTTACGAGCAGTACTTC

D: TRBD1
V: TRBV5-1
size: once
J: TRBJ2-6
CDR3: CASSLSPTGSGANVLTF
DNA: TGCGCCAGCAGCTTGTCCCCGACAGGGTCTGGGGCCAACGTCCTGACTTTC

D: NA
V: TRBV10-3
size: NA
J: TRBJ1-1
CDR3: CATHREPNTEAFF
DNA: TGTGCCACGCACCGGGAGCCTAACACTGAAGCTTTCTTT

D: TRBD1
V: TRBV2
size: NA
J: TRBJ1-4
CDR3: CASTGQGLSNEKLFF
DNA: TGTGCCAGCACGGGACAGGGGTTATCTAATGAAAAACTGTTTTTT

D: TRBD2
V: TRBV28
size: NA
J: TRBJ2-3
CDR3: CASSRREGHTDTQYF
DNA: TGTGCCAGCAGTCGGAGGGAGGGCCATACAGATACGCAGTATTTT